What follows describes a single TCR beta chain. Treatment of the sample: randomized to nivolumab then ipilimumab (arm A) or the reverse (arm B). Patients had received no earlier DNA-damaging chemotherapy. Live CD3+CD8+ CD19− CD56− cells were sorted from PBMCs. This sample is drawn from a study of sequential checkpoint blockade in melanoma. In the study overall: Randomization was 1:1 between first-line nivolumab→ipilimumab and ipilimumab→nivolumab. Each arm's sequence ended with maintenance nivolumab.

Produced via immunoSEQ multiplex PCR; TCRdb's table is partial and in-frame only. The repertoire consists of around 30,000 clones, with 82% occurring once and the leading ten covering 18%. Per germline, CDR1 SEHNR and CDR2 FQNEAQ (reference sequence). V was shortened by 3 bases and J by 5 bases, with 13 bases between the two germline ends. This CDR3 has 14 residues. The receptor comes from a human donor with melanoma. This material consisted of CD8+ T cells sorted from blood (inferred from file names), taken from a patient given nivolumab and ipilimumab in sequence. J is TRBJ1-1 and V is TRBV7-9, with D possibly matching TRBD1 (5 bases). The CDR3, as DNA: TGTGCCAGCAGCTTTCTTCGGGGGGGAACTGAAGCTTTCTTT. It codes for CASSFLRGGTEAFF. Filled out from reference TRBV7-9 and TRBJ1-1, the complete variable domain reads DTGVSQNPRHKITKRGQNVTFRCDPISEHNRLYWYRQTLGQGPEFLTYFQNEAQLEKSRLLSDRFSAERPKGSFSTLEIQRTEQGDSAMYLCASSFLRGGTEAFFGQGTRLTVV.